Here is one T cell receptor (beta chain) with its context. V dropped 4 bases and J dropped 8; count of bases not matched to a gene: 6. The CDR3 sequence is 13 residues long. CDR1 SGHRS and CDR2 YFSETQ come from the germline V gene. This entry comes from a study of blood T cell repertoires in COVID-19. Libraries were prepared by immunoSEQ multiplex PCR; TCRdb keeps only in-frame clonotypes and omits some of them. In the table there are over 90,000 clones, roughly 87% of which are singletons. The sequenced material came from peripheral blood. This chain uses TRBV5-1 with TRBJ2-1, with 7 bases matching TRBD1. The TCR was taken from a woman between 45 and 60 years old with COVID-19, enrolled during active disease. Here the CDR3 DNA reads TGCGCCAGCAGCCCCGACAGGGAACATGAGCAGTTCTTC. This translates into CASSPDREHEQFF.